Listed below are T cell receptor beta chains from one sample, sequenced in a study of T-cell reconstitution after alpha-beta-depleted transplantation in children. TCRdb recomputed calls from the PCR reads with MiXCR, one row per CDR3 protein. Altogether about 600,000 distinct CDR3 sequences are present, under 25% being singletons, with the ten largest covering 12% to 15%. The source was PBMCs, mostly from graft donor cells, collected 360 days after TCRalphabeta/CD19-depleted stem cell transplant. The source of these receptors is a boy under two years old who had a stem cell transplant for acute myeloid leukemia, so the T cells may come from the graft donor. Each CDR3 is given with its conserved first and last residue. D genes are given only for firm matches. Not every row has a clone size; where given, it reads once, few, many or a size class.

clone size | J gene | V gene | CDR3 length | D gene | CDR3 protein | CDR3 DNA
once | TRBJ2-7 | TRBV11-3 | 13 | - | CASSPSQVHEQYF | TGTGCCAGCAGCCCCTCCCAGGTCCACGAGCAGTACTTC
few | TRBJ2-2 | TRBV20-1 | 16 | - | CSARIAQGPNTGELFF | TGCAGTGCTAGGATAGCTCAGGGACCGAACACCGGGGAGCTGTTTTTT
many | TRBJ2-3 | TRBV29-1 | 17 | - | CSVEGGFGSLGTDTQYF | TGCAGCGTTGAGGGGGGTTTCGGCAGCTTGGGCACAGATACGCAGTATTTT
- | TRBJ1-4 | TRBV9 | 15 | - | CASSVDGTLGEKLFF | TGTGCCAGCAGCGTAGACGGGACCTTAGGAGAAAAACTGTTTTTT
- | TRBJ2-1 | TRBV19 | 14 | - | CASSGGALYNEQFF | TGTGCCAGTAGTGGTGGGGCCTTATACAATGAGCAGTTCTTC
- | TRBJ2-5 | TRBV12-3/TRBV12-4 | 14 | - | CASSFRPREETQYF | TGTGCCAGCAGTTTTCGGCCGCGGGAAGAGACCCAGTACTTC
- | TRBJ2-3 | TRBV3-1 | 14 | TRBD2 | CASSQMGTRDTQYF | TGTGCCAGCAGCCAGATGGGGACTAGGGATACGCAGTATTTT
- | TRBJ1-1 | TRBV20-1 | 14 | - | CSARDFDGQLEAFF | TGCAGTGCTAGAGACTTCGATGGACAGTTAGAAGCTTTCTTT
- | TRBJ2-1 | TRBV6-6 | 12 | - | CASRRRTNEQFF | TGTGCCAGCAGACGACGGACCAATGAGCAGTTCTTC
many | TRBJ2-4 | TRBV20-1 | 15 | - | CSARDRLRVVDIQYF | TGCAGTGCTAGAGATCGGCTCAGGGTGGTGGACATTCAGTACTTC
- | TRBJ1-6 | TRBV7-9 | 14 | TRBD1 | CASSLTGEASPLHF | TGTGCCAGCAGCTTGACAGGGGAAGCATCACCCCTCCACTTT
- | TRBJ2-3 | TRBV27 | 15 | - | CASSLSGDFTDTQYF | TGTGCCAGCAGTTTATCCGGGGACTTCACAGATACGCAGTATTTT
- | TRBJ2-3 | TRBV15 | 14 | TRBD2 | CATSGGVGTDTQYF | TGTGCCACCAGCGGGGGGGTTGGCACAGATACGCAGTATTTT
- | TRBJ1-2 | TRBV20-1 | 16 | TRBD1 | CSASGQGALTNYGYTF | TGCAGTGCTAGCGGACAGGGGGCTCTTACTAACTATGGCTACACCTTC
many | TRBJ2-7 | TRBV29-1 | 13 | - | CSAGRDESYEQYF | TGCAGCGCGGGCCGGGACGAGTCCTACGAGCAGTACTTC
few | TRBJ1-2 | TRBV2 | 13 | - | CASSADLNYGYTF | TGTGCCAGCAGTGCTGATCTCAACTATGGCTACACCTTC
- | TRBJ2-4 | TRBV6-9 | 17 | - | CASSYSRVGLAKNIQYF | TGTGCCAGCAGTTATTCGAGAGTCGGATTAGCCAAAAACATTCAGTACTTC
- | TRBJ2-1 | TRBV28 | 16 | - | CASSFGVDALYNEQFF | TGTGCCAGCAGTTTCGGGGTCGACGCGTTATACAATGAGCAGTTCTTC
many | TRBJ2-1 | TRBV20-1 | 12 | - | CSARPRVNEQFF | TGCAGTGCTAGGCCCCGAGTTAATGAGCAGTTCTTC
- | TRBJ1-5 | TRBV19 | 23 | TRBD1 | CASSIPHRGRQGTLVLLNQPQHF | TGTGCCAGTAGTATACCGCACCGGGGAAGACAGGGGACGCTGGTGCTGCTGAATCAGCCCCAGCATTTT
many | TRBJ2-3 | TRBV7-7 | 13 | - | CASSLDSTDTQYF | TGTGCCAGCAGTCTAGACAGCACAGATACGCAGTATTTT
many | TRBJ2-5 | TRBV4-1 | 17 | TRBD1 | CASSQDHVDRAQETQYF | TGCGCCAGCAGCCAAGATCACGTGGACAGGGCCCAGGAGACCCAGTACTTC
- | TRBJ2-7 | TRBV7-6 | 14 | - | CASSHGWDYDEQYF | TGTGCCAGCAGCCACGGGTGGGATTACGACGAGCAGTACTTC
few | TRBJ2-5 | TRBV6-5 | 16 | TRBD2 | CASSYGRGSGQGTQYF | TGTGCCAGCAGTTATGGGAGGGGTTCTGGGCAGGGGACCCAGTACTTC
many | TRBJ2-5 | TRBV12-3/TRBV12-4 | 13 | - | CASSHGQKETQYF | TGTGCCAGCAGTCACGGACAGAAAGAGACCCAGTACTTC
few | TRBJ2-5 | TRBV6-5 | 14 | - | CASSYSGNQETQYF | TGTGCCAGCAGTTACTCGGGCAACCAAGAGACCCAGTACTTC
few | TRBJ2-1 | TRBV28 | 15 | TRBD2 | CASSPSGTRGNEQFF | TGTGCCAGCAGCCCTTCCGGGACTAGGGGGAATGAGCAGTTCTTC
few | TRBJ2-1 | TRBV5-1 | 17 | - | CASSLAYGWQGINEQFF | TGCGCCAGCAGCTTGGCTTATGGATGGCAGGGGATCAATGAGCAGTTCTTC
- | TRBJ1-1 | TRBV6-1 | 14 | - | CASSDLGPYVRPFF | TGTGCCAGCAGTGACCTAGGACCCTACGTAAGACCTTTCTTT
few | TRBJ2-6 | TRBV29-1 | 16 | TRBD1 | CSVPTGAISGANVLTF | TGCAGCGTCCCGACAGGGGCTATCTCTGGGGCCAACGTCCTGACTTTC
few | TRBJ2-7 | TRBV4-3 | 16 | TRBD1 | CASSQGHQTGSAGQYF | TGCGCCAGCAGCCAAGGGCACCAGACAGGGTCGGCCGGGCAGTACTTC
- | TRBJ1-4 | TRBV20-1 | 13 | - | CSARGSGGEKLFF | TGCAGTGCTAGAGGCAGTGGAGGGGAAAAACTGTTTTTT
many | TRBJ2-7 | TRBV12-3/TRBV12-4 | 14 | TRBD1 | CASSPLGTDYEQYF | TGTGCCAGCAGTCCCCTCGGGACAGACTACGAGCAGTACTTC
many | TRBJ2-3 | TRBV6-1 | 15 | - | CASSKSGLSTDTQYF | TGTGCCAGCAGTAAGTCGGGACTCAGCACAGATACGCAGTATTTT
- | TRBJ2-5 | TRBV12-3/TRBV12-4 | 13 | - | CASSLVGGGTQYF | TGTGCCAGCAGTTTGGTGGGTGGGGGGACCCAGTACTTC
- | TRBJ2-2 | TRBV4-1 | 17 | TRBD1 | CASSQMGQGFSNGELFF | TGCGCCAGCAGCCAAATGGGACAGGGATTCTCGAACGGGGAGCTGTTTTTT
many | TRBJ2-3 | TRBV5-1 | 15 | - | CASSLGGASTDTQYF | TGTGCCAGTAGCCTGGGCGGGGCGAGCACAGATACGCAGTATTTT
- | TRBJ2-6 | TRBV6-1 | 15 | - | CASSSGARGANVLTF | TGTGCCAGCAGCTCCGGGGCGCGTGGGGCCAACGTCCTGACTTTC
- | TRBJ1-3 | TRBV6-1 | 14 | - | CASSTLVSGNTIYF | TGTGCCAGCAGTACGCTAGTCTCTGGAAACACCATATATTTT
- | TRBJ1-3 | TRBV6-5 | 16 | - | CASSYSGPASGNTIYF | TGTGCCAGCAGTTACTCAGGGCCGGCATCTGGAAACACCATATATTTT
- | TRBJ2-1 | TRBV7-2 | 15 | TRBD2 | CASSLVAGGHNEQFF | TGTGCCAGCAGCTTAGTGGCGGGGGGCCACAATGAGCAGTTCTTC
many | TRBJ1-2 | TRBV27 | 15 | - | CASRVGTEGVYGYTF | TGTGCCAGCAGAGTTGGGACTGAAGGGGTCTATGGCTACACCTTC
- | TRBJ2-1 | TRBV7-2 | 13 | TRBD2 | CASSLGVGGYEFF | TGTGCCAGCAGCTTAGGTGTGGGAGGGTATGAGTTCTTC
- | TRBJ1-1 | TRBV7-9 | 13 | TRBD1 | CASSLGTVAEAFF | TGTGCCAGCAGCTTGGGGACAGTCGCTGAAGCTTTCTTT
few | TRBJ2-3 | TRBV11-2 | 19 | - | CASSLVVRGHPAPTDTQYF | TGTGCCAGCAGCTTAGTAGTACGGGGACACCCTGCTCCCACAGATACGCAGTATTTT
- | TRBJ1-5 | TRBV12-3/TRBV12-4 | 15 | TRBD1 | CASSLATGGGQPQHF | TGTGCCAGCAGTTTAGCCACAGGGGGCGGCCAGCCCCAGCATTTT
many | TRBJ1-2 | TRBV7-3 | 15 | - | CASSFWDGQTYGYTF | TGTGCCAGCAGCTTTTGGGACGGCCAAACCTATGGCTACACCTTC
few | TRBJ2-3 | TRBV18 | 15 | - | CASSPGRKDTDTQYF | TGTGCCAGCTCACCGGGCCGGAAAGACACAGATACGCAGTATTTT
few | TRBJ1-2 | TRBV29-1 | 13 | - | CSVDRGSPTGYTF | TGCAGCGTTGACCGGGGCTCACCCACGGGCTACACCTTC
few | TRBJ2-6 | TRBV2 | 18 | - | CASSYGMGRSAGANVLTF | TGTGCCAGCAGTTACGGTATGGGCAGGTCGGCTGGGGCCAACGTCCTGACTTTC
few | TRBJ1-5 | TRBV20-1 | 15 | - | CSARGQLYSNQPQHF | TGCAGTGCTAGAGGACAGCTTTATAGCAATCAGCCCCAGCATTTT
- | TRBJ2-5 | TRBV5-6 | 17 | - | CASSQKSGRTGSETQYF | TGTGCCAGCAGCCAGAAAAGCGGCCGAACAGGGTCAGAGACCCAGTACTTC
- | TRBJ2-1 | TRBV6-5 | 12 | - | CASSSLWNEQFF | TGTGCCAGCAGTTCGCTATGGAATGAGCAGTTCTTC
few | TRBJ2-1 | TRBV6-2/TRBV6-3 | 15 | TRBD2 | CASSYLAGSYNEQFF | TGTGCCAGCAGCTATCTAGCGGGGTCCTACAATGAGCAGTTCTTC
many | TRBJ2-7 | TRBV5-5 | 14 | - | CASSLGPPPFEQYF | TGTGCCAGCAGCTTGGGGCCCCCACCTTTCGAGCAGTACTTC
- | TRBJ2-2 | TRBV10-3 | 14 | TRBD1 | CATRTGEDTGELFF | TGTGCCACCCGGACAGGGGAGGACACCGGGGAGCTGTTTTTT
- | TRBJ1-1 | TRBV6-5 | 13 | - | CASSYFRTTEAFF | TGTGCCAGCAGTTACTTCCGGACGACTGAAGCTTTCTTT
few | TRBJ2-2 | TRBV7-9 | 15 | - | CASPAGGTETGELFF | TGTGCCAGCCCCGCCGGAGGGACGGAAACCGGGGAGCTGTTTTTT
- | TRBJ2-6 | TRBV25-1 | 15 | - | CASSAGSTGANVLTF | TGTGCCAGCAGTGCGGGGTCGACTGGGGCCAACGTCCTGACTTTC